The T cell receptor beta chain described here comes from a study of blood T cells in healthy people across ages. Study results and caveats: Expanded clonotype shifts may have been confounded, as the donors had an unknown CMV status.

Regarding this clonotype: Antigen: not known.

The germline V gene has CDR1 MNHNY and CDR2 SVGAGI (reference sequence). This CDR3 has 15 residues. V gave up 6 bases and J gave up 8 bases; unmatched junction bases: 13. Through a sample-barcoded 5' primer and a J-beta primer mix, a second PCR was run for roughly 6 to 12 cycles. Sequencing yielded, for each sample, at least 2.5 million paired-end reads carrying CDR3. From the 5' RACE reads, TCRdb called clonotypes with MiXCR, one entry per CDR3 protein. The sample has about 640,000 distinct CDR3 sequences, 58% seen once. The source material was blood. This chain joins TRBV6-6 and TRBJ2-1; 7 positions agree with TRBD2. The TCR was taken from a man aged 55 to 69 in good health. The CDR3: CASSDRDYSGYEQFF. For the CDR3, the DNA is TGTGCCAGCAGCGACCGGGACTACTCCGGCTATGAGCAGTTCTTC.